Listed below are T cell receptor beta chains from one sample, sequenced in a study of Ad26.COV2.S vaccination and SARS-CoV-2 variants. Generated by immunoSEQ multiplex PCR, the TCRdb table keeps only in-frame clones and is missing some. This sample yields roughly 350,000 clones, of which 75% to 90% are seen a single time; just under 5% belongs to the top ten. Here the sequenced sample was peripheral blood, taken in a trial of Ad26.COV2.S vaccine versus placebo. These receptors were collected from a person between 18 and 59 years old who received the Ad26.COV2.S COVID-19 vaccine or a placebo. Each CDR3 is given with its conserved first and last residue. Fields, in order: clone size, D gene, J gene, V gene, CDR3 DNA, CDR3 protein. D genes are given only for firm matches. The size of a clone is reported for some rows only, either as once, few or many, or as a class for expanded clones.

- | TRBD2 | TRBJ2-5 | TRBV7-9 | TGTGCCAGCAGATCCCCCAGACTAGCGGGGGGCCAAGAGACCCAGTACTTC | CASRSPRLAGGQETQYF
- | - | TRBJ2-5 | TRBV10-3 | TGTGCCATCAGTGAGTCGGTTATTGAGGGACAACAAGAGACCCAGTACTTC | CAISESVIEGQQETQYF
- | - | TRBJ1-1 | TRBV2 | TGTGCCAGCGGACTTTCCAGGGGAAGTACTGAAGCTTTCTTT | CASGLSRGSTEAFF
- | TRBD1 | TRBJ2-1 | TRBV13 | TGTGCCAGCAGCCCGGGGACAGGGGGTTACAATGAGCAGTTCTTC | CASSPGTGGYNEQFF
- | TRBD1 | TRBJ2-1 | TRBV7-9 | TGTGCCAGCAGCTTAGGAGACGGGACAGGGCTACACAATGAGCAGTTCTTC | CASSLGDGTGLHNEQFF
- | - | TRBJ2-7 | TRBV3-1/TRBV3-2 | TGTGCCAGCAGCCAAGATTATACAGGGCGCGAGCAGTACTTC | CASSQDYTGREQYF
- | TRBD2 | TRBJ2-7 | TRBV5-5 | TGTGCCAGCAGCTTGGTCCTAGCGGGAGTCGAGCAGTACTTC | CASSLVLAGVEQYF
- | - | TRBJ1-5 | TRBV6-5 | TGTGCCAGCAGTTACCCGGGGAATCAGCCCCAGCATTTT | CASSYPGNQPQHF
- | - | TRBJ2-7 | TRBV4-1 | TGCGCCAGCAGCCAAGAGGGGCAGGTCTCCTACGAGCAGTACTTC | CASSQEGQVSYEQYF
- | - | TRBJ2-1 | TRBV5-1 | TGCGCCAGCAGCGGCTTGGGGGGCTACAATGAGCAGTTCTTC | CASSGLGGYNEQFF
- | - | TRBJ1-2 | TRBV30 | TGTGCCTGGAGACCCAACCTACCAGGGGCACCAAACTATGGCTACACCTTC | CAWRPNLPGAPNYGYTF
- | - | TRBJ2-3 | TRBV7-9 | TGTGCCAGCAGCTTCACTAGCTTGACAGATACGCAGTATTTT | CASSFTSLTDTQYF
- | - | TRBJ1-5 | TRBV11-2 | TGTGCCAGCAGCTTAGGCGGGTACAATCAGCCCCAGCATTTT | CASSLGGYNQPQHF
- | - | TRBJ1-1 | TRBV19 | TGTGCCAGTAGTATTGTCGAGGGCACTGAAGCTTTCTTT | CASSIVEGTEAFF
- | - | TRBJ1-2 | TRBV28 | TGTGCCAGCAGTTTACGGGGGACGCAGAACACCTTC | CASSLRGTQNTF
once | - | TRBJ2-1 | TRBV24-1 | TGTGCCACCAGTGAAGGAGGGAATGAGCAGTTCTTC | CATSEGGNEQFF
few | - | TRBJ1-2 | TRBV5-4 | TGTGCCAGCAGCAACCCGGACAGCTATGGCTACACCTTC | CASSNPDSYGYTF
- | - | TRBJ1-5 | TRBV20-1 | TGCAGTGCTAGTCCAGACCTCGGGGTTCAGCCCCAGCATTTT | CSASPDLGVQPQHF
- | - | TRBJ2-1 | TRBV7-9 | TGTGCCAGCAGCAAAAGACAAGGGTCCCGAAATGAGCAGTTCTTC | CASSKRQGSRNEQFF
- | - | TRBJ1-6 | TRBV10-3 | TGTGCCATCAGTGAGGTGGGGGGAGATTCACCCCTCCACTTT | CAISEVGGDSPLHF
- | - | TRBJ2-2 | TRBV10-2 | TGCGCCAGCAAGGACGTGGGCACCGGGGAGCTGTTTTTT | CASKDVGTGELFF
- | TRBD1 | TRBJ1-2 | TRBV7-2 | TGTGCCAGCAGTTCGCGCCAGGGGGCGGCTGGCTACACCTTC | CASSSRQGAAGYTF
- | - | TRBJ1-6 | TRBV30 | TGTGCCTTCGGGGGACGGCATAATTCACCCCTCCACTTT | CAFGGRHNSPLHF
- | TRBD1 | TRBJ2-5 | TRBV3-1/TRBV3-2 | TGTGCCAGCAGCCAGGCCAGGGGGCAAGAGACCCAGTACTTC | CASSQARGQETQYF
- | TRBD2 | TRBJ2-5 | TRBV5-1 | TGCGCCAGCAGCTCTCTAGCGGGAATGGAGACCCAGTACTTC | CASSSLAGMETQYF
- | TRBD1 | TRBJ2-5 | TRBV2 | TGTGCCAGCAGCGCAGGGGGCCGCCAAGAGACCCAGTACTTC | CASSAGGRQETQYF
- | TRBD2 | TRBJ2-7 | TRBV28 | TGTGCCAGCAGTGAACTGGGACTAGCTGGGCCCTCCTACGAGCAGTACTTC | CASSELGLAGPSYEQYF
- | TRBD2 | TRBJ2-1 | TRBV7-9 | TGTGCCAGCGGAGCGGGAGGCTCCGATGAGCAGTTCTTC | CASGAGGSDEQFF
- | - | TRBJ1-2 | TRBV19 | TGTGCCAGTAGTAAAGAGGCAGCGCTTAACTATGGCTACACCTTC | CASSKEAALNYGYTF
few | TRBD2 | TRBJ2-7 | TRBV7-8 | TGTGCCAGCAGCCTACCTACTAGCGGGAGCTCCTACGAGCAGTACTTC | CASSLPTSGSSYEQYF
- | - | TRBJ2-4 | TRBV2 | TGTGCCAGCAGTGTTCCGGGACAAAAAAACATTCAGTACTTC | CASSVPGQKNIQYF
few | TRBD1 | TRBJ2-7 | TRBV4-1 | TGCGCCAGCAGCCAGGGTCCTGGGACAGGGAACTACGAGCAGTACTTC | CASSQGPGTGNYEQYF
- | TRBD1 | TRBJ2-7 | TRBV3-1/TRBV3-2 | TGTGCCAGCAGCCAAACTCCGGGACAGAAGACCTACGAGCAGTACTTC | CASSQTPGQKTYEQYF
- | - | TRBJ2-2 | TRBV2 | TGTGCCTCGGGGGCCCCTAACACCGGGGAGCTGTTTTTT | CASGAPNTGELFF
- | TRBD2 | TRBJ2-1 | TRBV7-9 | TGTGCCAGCAGCCTAGGGGCGGGAGGCCTTAGGGATGAGCAGTTCTTC | CASSLGAGGLRDEQFF
- | - | TRBJ1-3 | TRBV7-9 | TGTGCCAGCAGTGTTCCTTCTGGAAACACCATATATTTT | CASSVPSGNTIYF
- | - | TRBJ2-5 | TRBV3-1/TRBV3-2 | TGTGCCAGCAGCCAAGAGGACTCGATTGGGGAGACCCAGTACTTC | CASSQEDSIGETQYF
- | - | TRBJ1-1 | TRBV11-2 | TGTGCCAGCAGCTTAACGCTGGGGAACACTGAAGCTTTCTTT | CASSLTLGNTEAFF
- | - | TRBJ1-2 | TRBV5-1 | TGCGCCAGCAGCCTTGGACAACCCAACTATGGCTACACCTTC | CASSLGQPNYGYTF
- | - | TRBJ2-1 | TRBV18 | TGTGCCAGCTCACCATTGGACAATGAGCAGTTCTTC | CASSPLDNEQFF
- | - | TRBJ2-7 | TRBV7-9 | TGTGCCAGCAGCCCAAGGGGGGAGTACGAGCAGTACTTC | CASSPRGEYEQYF
- | - | TRBJ2-3 | TRBV3-1/TRBV3-2 | TGTGCCAGCAGCCAATCCGATACGCAGTATTTT | CASSQSDTQYF